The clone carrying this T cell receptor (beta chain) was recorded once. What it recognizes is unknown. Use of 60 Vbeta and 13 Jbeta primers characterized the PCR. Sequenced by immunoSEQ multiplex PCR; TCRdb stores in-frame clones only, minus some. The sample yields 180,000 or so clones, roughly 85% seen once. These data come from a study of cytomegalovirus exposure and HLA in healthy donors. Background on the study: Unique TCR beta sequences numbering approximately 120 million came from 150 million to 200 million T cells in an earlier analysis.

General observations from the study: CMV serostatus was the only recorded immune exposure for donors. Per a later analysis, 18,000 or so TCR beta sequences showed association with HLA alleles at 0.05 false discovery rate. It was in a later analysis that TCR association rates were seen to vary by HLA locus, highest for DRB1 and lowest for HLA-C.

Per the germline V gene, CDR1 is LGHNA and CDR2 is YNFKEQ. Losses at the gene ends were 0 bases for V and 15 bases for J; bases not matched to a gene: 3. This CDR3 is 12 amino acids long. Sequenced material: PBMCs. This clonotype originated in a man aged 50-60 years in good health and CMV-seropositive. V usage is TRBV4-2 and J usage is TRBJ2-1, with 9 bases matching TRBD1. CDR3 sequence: CASSQDGQGRFF. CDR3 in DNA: TGTGCCAGCAGCCAAGATGGACAGGGGCGGTTCTTC.